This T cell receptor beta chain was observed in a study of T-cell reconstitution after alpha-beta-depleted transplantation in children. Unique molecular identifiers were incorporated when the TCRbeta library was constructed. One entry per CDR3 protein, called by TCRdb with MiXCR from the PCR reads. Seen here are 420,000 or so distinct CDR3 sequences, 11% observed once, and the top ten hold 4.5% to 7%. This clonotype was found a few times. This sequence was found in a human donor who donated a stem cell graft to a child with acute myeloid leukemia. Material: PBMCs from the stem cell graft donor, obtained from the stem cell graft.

The CDR3 bases are TGTGCCAGCAGCTCTAGAGTGACCGAGGCGGAGCAGTTCTTC. Amino acid sequence: CASSSRVTEAEQFF. The chain combines TRBV7-2 with TRBJ2-1; no clear D gene. The V end was cut by 4 bases, the J end by 10 bases, with 17 bases between. The CDR3 is made up of 14 amino acids. The germline gives CDR1 SGHTA, CDR2 FQGNSA.